These 9 T cell receptor beta chains share one sample of origin, sequenced in a study of CD8 T cells in ankylosing spondylitis. No antigen has been assigned to these receptors. TCRdb passed the 5' RACE reads through MiXCR, listing each CDR3 protein once. In the table there are 300,000 to 400,000 distinct CDR3 sequences, around 24% of which are singletons. Study-wide points: Blood from ankylosing spondylitis patients appeared to carry a characteristic roughly eight-variant TCR beta motif.

Sequencing used blood, either unsorted or a sorted T cell fraction (not recorded which). Source of these receptors: a male donor with ankylosing spondylitis.

This clonotype was detected only a few times. This chain connects TRBV4-3 to TRBJ2-7; 8 bases are a match to TRBD1. CDR3 length: 15 residues. Germline-derived CDR1 and CDR2 are LGHNA and YSLEER. With 4 bases clipped from V and 2 bases from J, the junction kept 7 bases outside the gene matches. CDR3 sequence: CASSRGQGRAYEQYF. As DNA, the CDR3 is TGCGCCAGCAGCCGCGGACAGGGTAGGGCCTACGAGCAGTACTTC.

The V and J genes are TRBV4-1 and TRBJ1-6; TRBD1 might be the D (5 bases). This CDR3 contains 20 residues. With 1 base removed from V and 6 bases from J, the gap between germline ends came to 25 bases. CDR1 is MGHRA and CDR2 is YSYEKL in the germline V gene. CDR3 sequence (DNA): TGCGCCAGCAGCCAAGGGGGGAAAGAAAGGGGCTGGGATATTAATTCACCCCTCCACTTT. Encoded protein: CASSQGGKERGWDINSPLHF.

The chain uses TRBV20-1 and TRBJ2-7, with 8 bases that match TRBD2. With 5 bases clipped from V and 3 bases from J, the junction kept 6 bases outside the gene matches. In germline, CDR1 is DFQATT, CDR2 SNEGSKA (reference sequence). The CDR3 runs to 13 residues. The CDR3 coding sequence is TGCAGTGCTGTGACTAGCGAGGTCTACGAGCAGTACTTC. Amino acid sequence: CSAVTSEVYEQYF.

This clonotype was counted only a few times. V is TRBV10-1 and J is TRBJ1-5; D is perhaps TRBD1 (5 bases). The CDR3 runs 13 residues. Trimming removed 8 bases at V and 7 bases at J, with 15 bases between. Germline V CDR1 and CDR2: WNHNN, SYGVQD (reference sequence). The CDR3 here is CASSLGKGQPQHF. CDR3 nucleotide sequence: TGCGCCAGCTCTCTGGGGAAGGGGCAGCCCCAGCATTTT.

The rearrangement links TRBV6-2 or TRBV6-3 to TRBJ2-5; D unclear. The V end lost 1 base, the J end lost 1 base, and 4 bases lay between the germline ends. The CDR3 runs to 13 residues. Germline CDR1 reads MNHEY; CDR2 reads SVGEGT. The CDR3 sequence: CASSYLLQETQYF. The DNA of the CDR3 is TGTGCCAGCAGTTACTTACTCCAAGAGACCCAGTACTTC.

This clonotype was observed a handful of times. The rearrangement uses TRBV2 and TRBJ2-5; D not resolved. Trimming removed 2 bases at V and 3 bases at J, with 10 bases between. Germline CDR1 SNHLY, CDR2 FYNNEI. The CDR3 is 14 amino acids. The CDR3 DNA reads TGTGCCAGCAGTGAACTCCGGCTGAAAGAGACCCAGTACTTC. Translating it yields CASSELRLKETQYF. Full variable domain (remainder filled in from reference TRBV2 and TRBJ2-5): EPEVTQTPSHQVTQMGQEVILRCVPISNHLYFYWYRQILGQKVEFLVSFYNNEISEKSEIFDDQFSVERPDGSNFTLKIRSTKLEDSAMYFCASSELRLKETQYFGPGTRLLVL.

The chain links TRBV20-1 to TRBJ2-1; 9 bases are a match to TRBD2. Germline V gene data show CDR1 as DFQATT and CDR2 as SNEGSKA (reference sequence). The CDR3 is 15 residues long. V shed 8 bases and J 2 bases; nucleotides not matched to a gene: 10. DNA for the CDR3: TGCAGTATACTTAGCGGGAGACTCCCCTACAATGAGCAGTTCTTC. Its protein product is CSILSGRLPYNEQFF.

J is TRBJ2-2 and V is TRBV6-1; the match to TRBD2 covers 7 bases. Germline V gene sequence: CDR1 MNHNS, CDR2 SASEGT. J gave up 3 bases and V 6 bases, and 7 bases lay outside the gene matches. The CDR3 has 15 residues. The CDR3, as DNA: TGTGCCAGCAGGACAACTAGCGCCTACACCGGGGAGCTGTTTTTT. It specifies CASRTTSAYTGELFF.

V and J are TRBV18 and TRBJ2-5; D gene unclear. This CDR3 has 15 amino acids. The ends were cut back, 2 bases at V and 1 base at J, with 11 bases in the middle. Germline V CDR1 and CDR2: KGHSH, LQKENI. This chain's CDR3 is CASSPILAAQETQYF. The CDR3 DNA follows: TGTGCCAGCTCACCAATTTTGGCAGCCCAAGAGACCCAGTACTTC.